This entry lists 21 T cell receptor beta chains sequenced from one sample in a study of blood T cell repertoires in COVID-19. The method was immunoSEQ multiplex PCR; TCRdb's version includes in-frame clones alone and lacks a portion of them. The sample yields 45,000 to 55,000 clones, approximately 88% seen once. Source material: peripheral blood. Source of these receptors: a human donor in a cohort sampled during active COVID-19.

This rearrangement joins TRBV7-9 to TRBJ1-4; D gene uncertain. V was trimmed by 5 bases and J by 12 bases, leaving 16 bases between them. CDR1 and CDR2 (germline): SEHNR, FQNEAQ (reference sequence). This CDR3 contains 13 residues. In DNA form, the CDR3 reads TGTGCCAGCAGCCACAGTTATTCTCTGGAACTGTTTTTT. It yields the protein CASSHSYSLELFF.

This chain links TRBV5-1 with TRBJ2-7; TRBD2 might be the D (7 bases). The germline gives CDR1 SGHRS, CDR2 YFSETQ. This CDR3 has 15 amino acids. V lost 4 bases and J lost 1, with 15 bases in between. The DNA of the CDR3 is TGCGCCAGCAGCCCTCTCGGGGGGCTGTCCTACGAGCAGTACTTC. Encoded protein: CASSPLGGLSYEQYF.

The J gene is TRBJ1-4, the V gene TRBV20-1; 7 bases map to TRBD1. Germline CDR1 reads DFQATT; CDR2 reads SNEGSKA (reference sequence). With 3 bases clipped from V and 0 bases from J, the junction kept 7 bases outside the gene matches. The CDR3 is 16 residues long. The CDR3 reads CSASGTATATNEKLFF. The CDR3, as DNA: TGCAGTGCTAGTGGGACAGCCACTGCAACTAATGAAAAACTGTTTTTT.

The chain couples TRBV5-6 to TRBJ2-1; D is unclear. Trimming shortened V by 0 bases and J by 10 bases, and 5 bases separated the two germline ends. Germline loops: CDR1 SGHDT, CDR2 YYEEEE. The CDR3 contains 11 residues. The CDR3 reads CASSLVSEQFF. Written as DNA, the CDR3 is TGTGCCAGCAGCTTGGTTAGCGAGCAGTTCTTC.

The chain couples TRBV19 to TRBJ2-2; tentatively, D is TRBD1 (5 bases). CDR1 LNHDA and CDR2 SQIVND come from the germline V gene (reference sequence). This CDR3 is built from 12 residues. The V gene lost 11 bases and the J gene lost 4 bases, with 11 bases spanning the gap. CDR3 DNA sequence: TGTGCCGGATCAGGGTTCACCGGGGAGCTGTTTTTT. Its protein product is CAGSGFTGELFF.

V and J are TRBV7-2 and TRBJ1-4; 9 bases map to TRBD1. Unmatched junction bases numbered 3, after V lost 5 bases and J lost 5 bases. The CDR3 is 14 amino acids. The germline CDR1 and CDR2 sequences are SGHTA and FQGNSA. This chain's CDR3 is CASSPDRGNEKLFF. The DNA for the CDR3 is TGTGCCAGCAGCCCGGACAGGGGAAATGAAAAACTGTTTTTT.

V is TRBV4-1 and J is TRBJ2-5, with 7 bases fitting TRBD2. With 4 bases clipped from V and 5 bases from J, the junction kept 7 bases outside the gene matches. CDR1 and CDR2 from the germline V gene are MGHRA and YSYEKL. The CDR3 sequence is 14 residues long. CDR3 nucleotide sequence: TGCGCCAGCAGCCGAGGACTAGTCGGCGAGACCCAGTACTTC. Amino acid sequence: CASSRGLVGETQYF.

This clone was detected ten times or more. This chain uses TRBV7-6 with TRBJ2-3; TRBD1 matches 10 bases. The CDR3 is made up of 16 amino acids. V lost 0 bases, J lost 4 bases, and 4 bases stayed unmatched. Germline CDR1 reads SGHVS; CDR2 reads FNYEAQ. As DNA, the CDR3 is TGTGCCAGCAGCTTAGCCGGGACAGGGGTTGCAGATACGCAGTATTTT. Translation: CASSLAGTGVADTQYF.

V is TRBV5-4 and J is TRBJ2-2, with 9 nucleotides matching TRBD2. Germline V gives CDR1 SGHNT, CDR2 YYREEE (reference sequence). Losses at the gene ends were 0 bases for V and 7 bases for J; bases not matched to a gene: 7. The CDR3 length is 16 residues. CDR3 protein: CASSLDSSGEHGELFF. The CDR3 nucleotides read TGTGCCAGCAGCTTGGATTCTAGCGGGGAGCACGGGGAGCTGTTTTTT.

The chain links TRBV18 to TRBJ2-1; 9 nucleotides align to TRBD1. This CDR3 is 15 amino acids long. Unmatched junction bases numbered 3, after V lost 1 base and J lost 5 bases. Germline V CDR1 and CDR2: KGHSH, LQKENI. The CDR3 region has the DNA TGTGCCAGCTCACCACGGGACAGGGAAAACAATGAGCAGTTCTTC. This gives the protein CASSPRDRENNEQFF.

CDR3 DNA: TGTGCCAGCAGCCACAGGCGCGGGGCTGGGAACACTGAAGCTTTCTTT. It translates to CASSHRRGAGNTEAFF. The rearrangement links TRBV5-6 to TRBJ1-1; D possibly corresponds to TRBD1 (5 bases). Germline CDR1 is SGHDT and CDR2 is YYEEEE. V shed 4 bases and J shed 1 base, with 17 bases lying between them. The CDR3 consists of 16 residues.

This sequence joins TRBV9 and TRBJ2-2; 9 positions match TRBD2. With 3 bases clipped from V and 0 bases from J, the junction kept 12 bases outside the gene matches. From germline, CDR1 is SGDLS and CDR2 YYNGEE. The CDR3 runs to 19 residues. The CDR3 is CASSATERGAISNTGELFF. The DNA of the CDR3 is TGTGCCAGCAGCGCGACTGAGCGGGGGGCCATCTCGAACACCGGGGAGCTGTTTTTT.

CDR3 coding DNA: TGTGCCAGTAGTATTTGGAGCCCAGATACGCAGTATTTT. Amino acids: CASSIWSPDTQYF. V and J are TRBV19 and TRBJ2-3; the D is unclear. The CDR3 covers 13 residues. V dropped 3 bases and J dropped 4 bases, with 8 bases sitting between them. Germline values: CDR1 LNHDA, CDR2 SQIVND (reference sequence).

The chain uses TRBV20-1 and TRBJ2-7; no clear D. V gave up 3 bases and J gave up 0 bases, with 6 bases separating them. Per the germline V gene, CDR1 is DFQATT and CDR2 is SNEGSKA (reference sequence). The CDR3 is 12 amino acids. The CDR3 DNA reads as TGCAGTGCTAGTGGCGACTCCTACGAGCAGTACTTC. Translation: CSASGDSYEQYF.

This clone was seen once. This sequence joins TRBV5-3 and TRBJ1-1; 8 nucleotides line up with TRBD1. TRBV5-3 is an ORF, and what it does is uncertain. CDR3 length equals 15 residues. With 5 bases clipped from V and 10 bases from J, the junction kept 16 bases outside the gene matches. CDR3 sequence: CARSNAGAGGDGAFF. CDR3 nucleotides: TGTGCCAGAAGTAACGCCGGGGCAGGGGGCGACGGAGCTTTCTTT.

The chain carries TRBV9 and TRBJ2-5; D remains ambiguous. V was clipped by 2 bases and J by 1 base, with 9 bases between them. The CDR3 covers 14 residues. Germline V gene sequence: CDR1 SGDLS, CDR2 YYNGEE. The CDR3 nucleotides are TGTGCCAGCAGCGTTGACTCTTCCCAAGAGACCCAGTACTTC. It encodes CASSVDSSQETQYF. Full variable domain (remainder filled in from reference TRBV9 and TRBJ2-5): DSGVTQTPKHLITATGQRVTLRCSPRSGDLSVYWYQQSLDQGLQFLIQYYNGEERAKGNILERFSAQQFPDLHSELNLSSLELGDSALYFCASSVDSSQETQYFGPGTRLLVL.

The chain uses TRBV10-3 and TRBJ1-1, with D tentatively TRBD1 (5 bases). The CDR3 is 16 amino acids. Looked up from germline, CDR1 is ENHRY and CDR2 is SYGVKD. The V and J ends lost 1 base and 5 bases respectively, with 17 bases between them. CDR3 coding DNA: TGTGCCATCAGTGAGTGGCCAGTCGGGGGGTTGACTGAAGCTTTCTTT. It encodes CAISEWPVGGLTEAFF.

This clone was recorded only once. J is TRBJ1-5 and V is TRBV19, with no clear D. The ends were cut back, 7 bases at V and 6 bases at J, with 13 bases in the middle. Looked up from germline, CDR1 is LNHDA and CDR2 is SQIVND (reference sequence). The CDR3 loop spans 13 amino acids. The CDR3: CASTAGLTQPQHF. The CDR3 DNA sequence: TGTGCCAGTACGGCCGGACTCACTCAGCCCCAGCATTTT.

V gene TRBV4-3 combines with J gene TRBJ2-3; 11 positions match TRBD2. J gave up 4 bases and V 0 bases, and 0 bases lay outside the gene matches. CDR3 length: 15 amino acids. Germline V gene data show CDR1 as LGHNA and CDR2 as YSLEER. This chain's CDR3 is CASSQDSGGADTQYF. As DNA, the CDR3 is TGCGCCAGCAGCCAAGATAGCGGGGGGGCAGATACGCAGTATTTT.

The chain recombines TRBV23-1 with TRBJ2-2, with D possibly being TRBD1 (5 bases). TRBV23-1 is known as an ORF, though its function is uncertain. The CDR3 extends over 15 amino acids. V lost 0 bases and J lost 6, with 11 bases in between. The CDR3 sequence: CASSQSNGHSGELFF. The CDR3, as DNA: TGCGCCAGCAGTCAATCTAACGGACATTCCGGGGAGCTGTTTTTT.

Note on this clone: This same CDR3 is encoded by further DNA sequences in the sample. The chain recombines TRBV7-9 with TRBJ1-3; possibly TRBD1 for D (5 bases). Trimming stripped 3 bases from V and 2 bases from J, with 5 bases between. This CDR3 is built from 13 residues. Germline V gives CDR1 SEHNR, CDR2 FQNEAQ (reference sequence). This CDR3 is CASSLTAGNTIYF. The CDR3 DNA follows: TGTGCCAGCAGCTTGACAGCTGGAAACACCATATATTTT.